These T cell receptor beta chains were read from a single sample in a study of OX40 agonist ivuxolimab in advanced cancers. Only in-frame clones appear in the TCRdb table, and some are missing; sequencing was by immunoSEQ multiplex PCR. The sample lists about 31,000 clones, about 89% occurring once. This specimen was CD4+ or CD8+ T cells sorted from blood, taken in a trial of the OX40 agonist ivuxolimab. The source of these receptors is an adult with an advanced solid tumor such as melanoma, head and neck, liver or kidney cancer. CDR3s include the opening cysteine and the closing phenylalanine or tryptophan. Fields, in order: V gene, J gene, CDR3 protein.

>TRBV7-2|TRBJ2-1
CASSLVLPPIPPNNEQFF
>TRBV4-1|TRBJ2-3
CASSQVPSGGGLTDTQYF
>TRBV13|TRBJ1-2
CASSSEFVPSKYGYTF
>TRBV7-2|TRBJ2-3
CASSLVGGGGDTQYF
>TRBV7-9|TRBJ1-4
CASSSGTENEKLFF
>TRBV5-4|TRBJ2-3
CASSAAGSAIFTSTDTQYF
>TRBV19|TRBJ2-1
CASKSSGGTYNEQFF
>TRBV2|TRBJ1-4
CARSEMGYEKLFF
>TRBV9|TRBJ2-1
CASSLRGTTNYNEQFF
>TRBV28|TRBJ2-7
CASSLYDGSSYEQYF
>TRBV5-1|TRBJ2-1
CASSLGQGDEQFF
>TRBV2|TRBJ2-7
CASRTSGGYYEQYF
>TRBV5-5|TRBJ2-7
CASSPGLYEQYF
>TRBV5-8|TRBJ2-5
CASRDRGLQETQYF
>TRBV9|TRBJ1-5
CASSPGGYDNQPQHF
>TRBV5-1|TRBJ1-1
CASSWSADLGATEAFF
>TRBV4-2|TRBJ2-3
CASSPRAGGGVEDTQYF
>TRBV10-3|TRBJ1-3
CAISESLSSGNTIYF
>TRBV6-6|TRBJ2-3
CASSYPGVGSDTQYF
>TRBV2|TRBJ1-2
CASSPLLDRGGGYTF
>TRBV27|TRBJ2-5
CASAQVGGQETQYF
>TRBV14|TRBJ1-2
CASSQSGSGYYGYTF
>TRBV4-1|TRBJ2-1
CASSLRQGGYNEQFF
>TRBV7-2|TRBJ2-7
CASSPGGQGGLYEQYF
>TRBV27|TRBJ2-1
CASSLSQGSEQFF
>TRBV7-9|TRBJ1-2
CASSSNHLTYTF
>TRBV29-1|TRBJ1-5
CSAGQFNQPQHF
>TRBV6-6|TRBJ2-1
CASTLVGGEQFF
>TRBV5-1|TRBJ1-6
CASSSGDPSGGSPLHF
>TRBV5-4|TRBJ1-6
CASSHSQGSLNSPLHF
>TRBV7-2|TRBJ2-1
CASSLGPRRTGEHEQFF
>TRBV6-5|TRBJ1-6
CASSYPPGQGYSPLHF
>TRBV27|TRBJ2-2
CAIGLAGTGELFF
>TRBV11-2|TRBJ2-1
CASSLVGGYNEQFF
>TRBV9|TRBJ2-3
CASSVYSAGDGQDTQYF
>TRBV2|TRBJ2-1
CASPKDRGVNNEQFF
>TRBV21-1|TRBJ2-3
CASSKARDPWGDTQYF
>TRBV18|TRBJ2-7
CASSVGRSLYEQYF
>TRBV28|TRBJ2-3
CVIISSTDTQYF
>TRBV7-9|TRBJ1-1
CASSWDIGPDTEAFF